This T cell receptor (beta chain) stems from a study of blood T cell repertoires in COVID-19. Authors' methods: Scientists estimated how many nucleated cells there were by amplifying reference gene primers. The method was immunoSEQ multiplex PCR; TCRdb's version includes in-frame clones alone and lacks a portion of them. The DNA was the basis for D and trimming; V, J and clone size are from that table. The sample yields approximately 290,000 clones, about four fifths seen once. V lost 6 bases and J lost 7; bases outside the gene matches: 10. This CDR3 has 15 residues. Per the germline V gene, CDR1 is MNHEY and CDR2 is SVGAGI. Seattle-derived patients entered the study during active infection and were followed longitudinally.

J is TRBJ2-4 and V is TRBV6-5, with 9 bases matching TRBD1. The source is an older person with COVID-19, enrolled during active disease. The specimen was peripheral blood. CDR3 in amino acids: CASRIGQGNKNIQYF. The CDR3 DNA is TGTGCCAGCAGGATAGGACAGGGGAATAAGAACATTCAGTACTTC.